One TCR beta chain is described in this entry. Its antigen is not known. It was healthy bone marrow donors who served as donors. These data originate in a study of cytomegalovirus exposure and HLA in healthy donors. Study overall: Prior work identified around 120 million unique TCR beta sequences in some 180 million T cells. Unique TCRs numbering approximately 80 million, obtained from HLA-typed donors, made up an early data release. General study points: Reportedly, diagnosis of cytomegalovirus status by the classifier showed high specificity and sensitivity.

The PCR had 60 Vbeta and 13 Jbeta primers. Some clones are missing from TCRdb's copy, which holds only in-frame ones; the method was immunoSEQ multiplex PCR. The sample records over 60,000 clones, 65% to 80% being singletons. The length of the CDR3 is 14 residues. The V end was cut by 3 bases, the J end by 5 bases, with 14 bases between. Germline loops: CDR1 KGHSH, CDR2 LQKENI. V and J are TRBV18 and TRBJ2-7, with TRBD2 as a possible D gene (6 bases). Sequencing used PBMCs. The sequence was obtained from a man in his 70s in good health and CMV-seronegative. The CDR3 sequence is CASSPGGGDHEQYF. The DNA of the CDR3 is TGTGCCAGCTCACCGGGGGGTGGGGACCACGAGCAGTACTTC.